The 3 T cell receptor beta chains presented below share a single source sample, sequenced in a study of T cell responses to AZD1222 COVID-19 vaccine. This table comes from immunoSEQ multiplex PCR, and its TCRdb copy is limited to in-frame clones, with some not included. The sample carries 95,000 or so clones, 80% to 95% recorded once. Source: peripheral blood, taken 28 days after the second AZD1222 dose. The receptors were sampled from an adult who received the AZD1222 COVID-19 vaccine.

For this clone: One end of the junction fails to match germline, which may point to a read error. This sequence joins TRBV6-6 and TRBJ1-1; weak D call: TRBD1 (5 bases). CDR1 is MNHNY and CDR2 is SVGAGI in the germline V gene (reference sequence). This CDR3 contains 13 residues. CDR3 sequence (DNA): TGTGCCAGCAGTAACTCCAGGGCCCCTGAAGCTTTCTTT. It encodes CASSNSRAPEAFF.

V and J are TRBV7-2 and TRBJ2-7, with TRBD2 matching over 10 bases. V shed 2 bases, J shed 5 bases, and the junction held 3 bases outside the gene matches. The CDR3 runs to 14 residues. Germline lookup yields CDR1 SGHTA and CDR2 FQGNSA. The CDR3 sequence: CASSLSSGRNEQYF. The CDR3 DNA sequence: TGTGCCAGCAGCTTATCTAGCGGGAGAAACGAGCAGTACTTC.

This clone is medium-sized within its sample. This chain joins TRBV2 and TRBJ2-3; 11 bases line up with TRBD2. Germline V lookup: CDR1 SNHLY, CDR2 FYNNEI. V dropped 6 bases and J dropped 3; count of bases not matched to a gene: 8. CDR3 size: 16 residues. DNA for the CDR3: TGTGCCAGCAGGGTTGTAGCGGGAGGGCCAACAGATACGCAGTATTTT. It encodes CASRVVAGGPTDTQYF.